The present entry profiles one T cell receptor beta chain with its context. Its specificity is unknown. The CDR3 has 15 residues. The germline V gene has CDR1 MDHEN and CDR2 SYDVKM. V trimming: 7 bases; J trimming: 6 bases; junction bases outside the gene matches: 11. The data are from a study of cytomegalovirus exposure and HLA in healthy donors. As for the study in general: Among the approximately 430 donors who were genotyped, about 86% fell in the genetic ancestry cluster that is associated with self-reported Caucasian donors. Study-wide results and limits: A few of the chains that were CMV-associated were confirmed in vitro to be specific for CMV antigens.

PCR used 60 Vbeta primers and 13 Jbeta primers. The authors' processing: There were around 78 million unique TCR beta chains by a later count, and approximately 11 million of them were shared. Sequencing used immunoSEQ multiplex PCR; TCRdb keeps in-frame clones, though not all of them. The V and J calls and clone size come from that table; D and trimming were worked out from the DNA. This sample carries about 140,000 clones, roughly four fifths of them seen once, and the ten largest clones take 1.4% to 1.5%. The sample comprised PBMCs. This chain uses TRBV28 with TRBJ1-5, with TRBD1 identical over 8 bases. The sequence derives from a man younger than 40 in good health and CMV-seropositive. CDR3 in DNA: TGTGCCAGCACCGAAAGGGGACAGGTCCGTCAGCCCCAGCATTTT. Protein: CASTERGQVRQPQHF.